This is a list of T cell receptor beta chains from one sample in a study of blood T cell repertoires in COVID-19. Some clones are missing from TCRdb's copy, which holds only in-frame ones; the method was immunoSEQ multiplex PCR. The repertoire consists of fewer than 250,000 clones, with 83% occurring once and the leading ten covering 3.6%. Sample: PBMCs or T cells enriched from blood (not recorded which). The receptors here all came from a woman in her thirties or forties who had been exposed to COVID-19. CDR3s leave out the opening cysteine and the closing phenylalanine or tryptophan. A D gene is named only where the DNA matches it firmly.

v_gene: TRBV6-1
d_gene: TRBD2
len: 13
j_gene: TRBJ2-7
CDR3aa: ASSEGRGFSYEQY

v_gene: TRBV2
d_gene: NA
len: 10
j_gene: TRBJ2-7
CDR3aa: AIVDSRYEQY

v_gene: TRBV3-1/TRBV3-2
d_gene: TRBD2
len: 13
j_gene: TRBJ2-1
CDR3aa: ASSPLAGGYNEQF

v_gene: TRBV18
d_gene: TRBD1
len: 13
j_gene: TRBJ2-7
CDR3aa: ASSPRTGATYEQY

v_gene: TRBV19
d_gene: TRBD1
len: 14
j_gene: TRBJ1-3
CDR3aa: ASSIAGGARGNTIY

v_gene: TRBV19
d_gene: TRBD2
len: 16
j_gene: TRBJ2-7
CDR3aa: ASIWSMIAGGPSYEQY

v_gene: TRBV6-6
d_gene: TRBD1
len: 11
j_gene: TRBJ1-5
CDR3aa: ASKTGLDQPQH

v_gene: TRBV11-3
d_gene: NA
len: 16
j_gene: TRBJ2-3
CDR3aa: ASSLGAGTASSTDTQY

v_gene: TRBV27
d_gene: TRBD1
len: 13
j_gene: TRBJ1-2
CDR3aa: ASSSPGTGYYGYT

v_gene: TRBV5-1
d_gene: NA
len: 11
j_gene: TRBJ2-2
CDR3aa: ASSPGVAGELF

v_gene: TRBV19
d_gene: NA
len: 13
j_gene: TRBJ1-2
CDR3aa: ASTQTPQGFYGYT

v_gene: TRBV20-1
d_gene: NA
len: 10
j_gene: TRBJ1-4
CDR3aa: SASGQIEKLF

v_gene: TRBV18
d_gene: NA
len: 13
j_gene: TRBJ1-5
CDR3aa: ASTRGAEGNQPQH

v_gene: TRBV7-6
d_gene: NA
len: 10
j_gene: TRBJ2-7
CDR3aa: ASQGTAYEQY

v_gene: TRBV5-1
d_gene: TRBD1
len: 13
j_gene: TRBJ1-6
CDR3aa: ASSLDTGGDSPLH

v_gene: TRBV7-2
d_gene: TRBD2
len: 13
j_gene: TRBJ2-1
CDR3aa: ASSLALAGDNEQF

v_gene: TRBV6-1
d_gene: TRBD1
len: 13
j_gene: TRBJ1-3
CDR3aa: ASSDTDRLGNTIY

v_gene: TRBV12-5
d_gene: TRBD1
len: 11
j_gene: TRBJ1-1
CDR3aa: ASGLTRTGEAF

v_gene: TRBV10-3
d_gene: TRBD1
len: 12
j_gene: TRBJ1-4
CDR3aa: ASRPGQGDEKLF

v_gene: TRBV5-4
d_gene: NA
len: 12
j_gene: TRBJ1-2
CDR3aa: ASSPETRNYGYT

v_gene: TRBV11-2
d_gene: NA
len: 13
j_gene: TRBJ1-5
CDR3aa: ASSLGRGGNQPQH